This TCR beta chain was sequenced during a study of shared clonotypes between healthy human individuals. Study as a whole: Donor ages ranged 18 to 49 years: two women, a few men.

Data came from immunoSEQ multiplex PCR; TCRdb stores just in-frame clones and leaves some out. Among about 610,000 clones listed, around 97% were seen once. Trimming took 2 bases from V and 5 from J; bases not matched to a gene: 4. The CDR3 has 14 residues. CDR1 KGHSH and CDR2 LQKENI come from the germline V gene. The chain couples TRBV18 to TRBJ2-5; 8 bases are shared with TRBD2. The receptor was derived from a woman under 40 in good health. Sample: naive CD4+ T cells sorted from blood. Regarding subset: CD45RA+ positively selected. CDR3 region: CASSPAGGHETQYF. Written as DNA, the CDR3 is TGTGCCAGCTCACCAGCGGGAGGTCACGAGACCCAGTACTTC.